These 9 T cell receptor beta chains originate from one sample sequenced in a study of cytomegalovirus exposure and HLA in healthy donors. It was with 60 Vbeta and 13 Jbeta primers that the PCR ran. Profiling relied on immunoSEQ multiplex PCR, and the TCRdb table lists in-frame clones only, not all of them. The data show roughly 100,000 clones, over 70% seen once. Sequencing was carried out using PBMCs. These receptors came from a woman aged 35 to 49 in good health and CMV-seropositive.

The chain uses TRBV9 and TRBJ1-4; a possible D gene is TRBD1 (5 bases). V lost 1 base and J 8 bases, leaving 12 bases between the germline ends. The CDR3 extends over 14 amino acids. Germline CDR1 SGDLS, CDR2 YYNGEE. CDR3 amino acids: CASSVRQGGEKLFF. The CDR3 DNA follows: TGTGCCAGCAGCGTAAGGCAGGGAGGCGAAAAACTGTTTTTT.

The genes are TRBV5-4 and TRBJ2-3; D perhaps matches TRBD2 (6 bases). Germline V gene sequence: CDR1 SGHNT, CDR2 YYREEE (reference sequence). There are 13 residues in the CDR3. Deletions cut 4 bases from V and 2 bases from J, with 8 bases between. The CDR3 DNA sequence: TGTGCCAGCAGCAGGGACTTCACAGATACGCAGTATTTT. It encodes CASSRDFTDTQYF.

V and J are TRBV15 and TRBJ1-2; TRBD1 agrees at 9 bases. The V segment lost 1 base and the J segment 8 bases; nucleotides outside the gene matches: 11. The CDR3 totals 16 residues. CDR1 and CDR2 (germline): LNHNV, YYDKDF (reference sequence). CDR3 bases: TGTGCCACCAGCAGAGCCTCTGGACAGGGGACGTTGGGCTACACCTTC. It codes for CATSRASGQGTLGYTF. Variable domain in full (rest from reference TRBV15 and TRBJ1-2): DAMVIQNPRYQVTQFGKPVTLSCSQTLNHNVMYWYQQKSSQAPKLLFHYYDKDFNNEADTPDNFQSRRPNTSFCFLDIRSPGLGDTAMYLCATSRASGQGTLGYTFGSGTRLTVV.

The chain recombines TRBV12-5 with TRBJ1-1; 7 nucleotides agree with TRBD1. Trimming removed 4 bases from V and 2 bases from J; junction bases left unmatched: 7. Germline CDR1 is LGHNT and CDR2 is FRNRAP. This CDR3 spans 15 amino acids. CDR3 residues: CASGSSDRANTEAFF. In nucleotides, the CDR3 is TGTGCTAGTGGTTCCAGTGACAGGGCTAACACTGAAGCTTTCTTT.

V usage is TRBV29-1 and J usage is TRBJ2-4, with a weak D call TRBD1 (6 bases). Germline-derived CDR1 and CDR2 are SQVTM and ANQGSEA. CDR3 length: 15 amino acids. Trimming removed 3 bases from V and 6 bases from J, with 18 bases in between. CDR3 amino acids: CSVEGHQDRRNIQYF. The CDR3 DNA follows: TGCAGCGTTGAGGGACACCAAGACCGGAGAAACATTCAGTACTTC.

V usage is TRBV27 and J usage is TRBJ2-7, with a possible D match to TRBD1 (6 bases). This CDR3 is built from 12 residues. V lost 8 bases, J lost 4 bases, and 12 bases lay in between. CDR1 is MNHEY, CDR2 SMNVEV, per germline (reference sequence). The CDR3 sequence is CASGLTGYEQYF. CDR3 sequence (DNA): TGTGCCAGCGGGCTCACAGGGTACGAGCAGTACTTC.

This clone was detected a few times. The chain carries TRBV5-1 and TRBJ2-1, with TRBD1 identical over 7 bases. The V gene's germline CDR1 is SGHRS and CDR2 YFSETQ. The CDR3 covers 13 residues. V was clipped by 2 bases and J by 9 bases; unmatched bases: 5. CDR3 region: CASSLNRDSEQFF. The CDR3 DNA is TGCGCCAGCAGCTTAAATCGGGACAGTGAGCAGTTCTTC.

The V and J genes are TRBV5-1 and TRBJ2-3; D possibly corresponds to TRBD1 (5 bases). V was pared by 3 bases and J by 3 bases, with 14 bases between. This CDR3 contains 15 residues. CDR1 and CDR2 (germline): SGHRS, YFSETQ. CDR3 residues: CASSSYQGSTDTQYF. The CDR3 DNA sequence: TGCGCCAGCAGCTCGTATCAGGGCTCGACAGATACGCAGTATTTT.

The V gene is TRBV6-4, the J gene TRBJ1-5, with D maybe TRBD1 (6 bases). The CDR3 covers 13 residues. Trimming cost V 6 bases and J 6 bases, with 12 bases left between them. Germline CDR1 MRHNA, CDR2 SNTAGT. The CDR3, as DNA: TGTGCCAGCAGCTACAGGGTTGGTCAGCCCCAGCATTTT. Residues: CASSYRVGQPQHF.